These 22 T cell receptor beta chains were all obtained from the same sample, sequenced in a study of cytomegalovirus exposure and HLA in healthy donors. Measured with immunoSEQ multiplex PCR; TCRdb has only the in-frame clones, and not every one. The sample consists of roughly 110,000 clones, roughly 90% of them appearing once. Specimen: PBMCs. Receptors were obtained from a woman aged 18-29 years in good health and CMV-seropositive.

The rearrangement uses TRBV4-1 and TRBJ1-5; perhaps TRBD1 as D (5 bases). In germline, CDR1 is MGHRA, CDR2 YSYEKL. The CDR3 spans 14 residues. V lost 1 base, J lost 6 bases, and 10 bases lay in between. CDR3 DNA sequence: TGCGCCAGCAGCCAAGGGGCAGGGCGTCAGCCCCAGCATTTT. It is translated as CASSQGAGRQPQHF.

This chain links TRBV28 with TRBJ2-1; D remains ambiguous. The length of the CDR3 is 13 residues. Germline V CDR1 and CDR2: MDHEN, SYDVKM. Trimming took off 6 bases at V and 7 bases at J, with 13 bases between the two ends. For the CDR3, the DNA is TGTGCCAGCAGCTTACTTTATCGGAATGAGCAGTTCTTC. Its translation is CASSLLYRNEQFF.

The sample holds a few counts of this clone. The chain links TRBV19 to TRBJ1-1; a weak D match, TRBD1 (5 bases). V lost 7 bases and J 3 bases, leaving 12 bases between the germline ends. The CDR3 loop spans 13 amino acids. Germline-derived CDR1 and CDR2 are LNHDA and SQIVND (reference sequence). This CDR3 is CASMAGGDTEAFF. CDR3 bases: TGTGCCAGTATGGCCGGGGGAGACACTGAAGCTTTCTTT.

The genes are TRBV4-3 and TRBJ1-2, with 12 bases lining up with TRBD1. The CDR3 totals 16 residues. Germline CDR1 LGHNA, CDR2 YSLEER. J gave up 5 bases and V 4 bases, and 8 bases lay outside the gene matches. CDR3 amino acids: CASSREGQGARYGYTF. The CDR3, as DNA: TGCGCCAGCAGCCGTGAGGGACAGGGGGCGAGGTATGGCTACACCTTC.

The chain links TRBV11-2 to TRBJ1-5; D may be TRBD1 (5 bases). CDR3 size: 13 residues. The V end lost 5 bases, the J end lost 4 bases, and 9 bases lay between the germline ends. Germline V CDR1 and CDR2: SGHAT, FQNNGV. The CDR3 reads CASSEDRNQPQHF. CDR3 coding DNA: TGTGCCAGCAGCGAAGACAGAAATCAGCCCCAGCATTTT.

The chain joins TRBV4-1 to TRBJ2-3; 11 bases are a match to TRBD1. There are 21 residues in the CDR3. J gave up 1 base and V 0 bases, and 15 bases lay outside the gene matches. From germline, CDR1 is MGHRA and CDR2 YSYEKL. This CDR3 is CASSQDRLRTGGTWGTDTQYF. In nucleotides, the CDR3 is TGCGCCAGCAGCCAAGATAGACTCAGGACAGGGGGCACCTGGGGCACAGATACGCAGTATTTT.

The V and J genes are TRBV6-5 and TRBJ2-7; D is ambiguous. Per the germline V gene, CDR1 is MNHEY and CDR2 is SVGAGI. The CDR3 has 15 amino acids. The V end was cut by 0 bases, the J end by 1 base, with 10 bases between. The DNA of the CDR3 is TGTGCCAGCAGTTACTCCCCCCCTACTTCCTACGAGCAGTACTTC. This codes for CASSYSPPTSYEQYF.

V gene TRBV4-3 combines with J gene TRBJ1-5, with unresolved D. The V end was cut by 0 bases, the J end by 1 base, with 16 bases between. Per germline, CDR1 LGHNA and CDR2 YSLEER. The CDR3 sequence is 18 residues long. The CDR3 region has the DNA TGCGCCAGCAGCCAAGAACCGGCGTCAACGGGAAGCAATCAGCCCCAGCATTTT. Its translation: CASSQEPASTGSNQPQHF.

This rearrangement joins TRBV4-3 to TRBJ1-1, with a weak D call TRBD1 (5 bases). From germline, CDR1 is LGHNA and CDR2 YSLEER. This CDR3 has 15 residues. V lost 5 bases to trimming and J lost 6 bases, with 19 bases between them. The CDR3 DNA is TGCGCCAGCAGCGAAGCCACCTGGAAGGGGTCTGAAGCTTTCTTT. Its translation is CASSEATWKGSEAFF.

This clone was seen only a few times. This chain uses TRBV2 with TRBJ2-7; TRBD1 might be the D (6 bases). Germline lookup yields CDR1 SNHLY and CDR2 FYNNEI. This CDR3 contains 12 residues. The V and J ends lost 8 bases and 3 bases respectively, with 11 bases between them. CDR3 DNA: TGTGCCAGCGGAACAGGGTTCTACGAGCAGTACGTC. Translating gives CASGTGFYEQYV.

CDR3 bases: TGCGCCAGCAGCTTGGTGGGGGCTAACACTGAAGCTTTCTTT. Translating gives CASSLVGANTEAFF. The rearrangement joins TRBV5-1 to TRBJ1-1; possibly TRBD1 for D (6 bases). Germline V lookup: CDR1 SGHRS, CDR2 YFSETQ. The CDR3 sequence is 14 residues long. V was cut by 0 bases and J by 2 bases, with 8 bases left in between.

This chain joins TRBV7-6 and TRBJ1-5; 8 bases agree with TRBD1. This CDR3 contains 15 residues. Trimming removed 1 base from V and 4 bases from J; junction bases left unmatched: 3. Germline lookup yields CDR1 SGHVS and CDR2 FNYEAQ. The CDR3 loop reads CASSLGQGINQPQHF. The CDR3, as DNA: TGTGCCAGCAGCTTAGGACAGGGGATTAATCAGCCCCAGCATTTT. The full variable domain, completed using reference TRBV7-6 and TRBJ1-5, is GAGVSQSPRYKVTKRGQDVALRCDPISGHVSLYWYRQALGQGPEFLTYFNYEAQQDKSGLPNDRFSAERPEGSISTLTIQRTEQRDSAMYRCASSLGQGINQPQHFGDGTRLSIL.

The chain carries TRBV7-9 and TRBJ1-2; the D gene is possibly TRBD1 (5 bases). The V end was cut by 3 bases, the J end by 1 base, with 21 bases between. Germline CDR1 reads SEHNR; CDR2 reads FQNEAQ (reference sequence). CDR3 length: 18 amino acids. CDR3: CASSLGGAGARDNYGYTF. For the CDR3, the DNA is TGTGCCAGCAGCTTGGGAGGGGCTGGGGCTCGAGATAACTATGGCTACACCTTC. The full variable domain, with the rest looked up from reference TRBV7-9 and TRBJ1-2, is DTGVSQNPRHKITKRGQNVTFRCDPISEHNRLYWYRQTLGQGPEFLTYFQNEAQLEKSRLLSDRFSAERPKGSFSTLEIQRTEQGDSAMYLCASSLGGAGARDNYGYTFGSGTRLTVV.

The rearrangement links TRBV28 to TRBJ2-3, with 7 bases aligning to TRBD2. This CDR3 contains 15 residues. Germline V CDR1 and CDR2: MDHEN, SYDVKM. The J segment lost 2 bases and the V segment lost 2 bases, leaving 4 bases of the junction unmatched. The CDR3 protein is CASSLSLAATDTQYF. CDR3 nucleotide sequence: TGTGCCAGCAGTTTAAGTCTAGCGGCCACAGATACGCAGTATTTT. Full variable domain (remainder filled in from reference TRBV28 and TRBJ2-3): DVKVTQSSRYLVKRTGEKVFLECVQDMDHENMFWYRQDPGLGLRLIYFSYDVKMKEKGDIPEGYSVSREKKERFSLILESASTNQTSMYLCASSLSLAATDTQYFGPGTRLTVL.

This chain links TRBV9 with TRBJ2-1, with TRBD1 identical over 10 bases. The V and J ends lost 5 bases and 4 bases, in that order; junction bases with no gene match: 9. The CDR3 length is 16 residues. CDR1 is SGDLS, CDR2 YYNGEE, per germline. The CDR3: CASRPVRTGGYNEQFF. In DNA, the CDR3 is TGTGCCAGCAGACCTGTAAGGACAGGGGGATACAATGAGCAGTTCTTC. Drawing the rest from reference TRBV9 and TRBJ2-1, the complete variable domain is DSGVTQTPKHLITATGQRVTLRCSPRSGDLSVYWYQQSLDQGLQFLIQYYNGEERAKGNILERFSAQQFPDLHSELNLSSLELGDSALYFCASRPVRTGGYNEQFFGPGTRLTVL.

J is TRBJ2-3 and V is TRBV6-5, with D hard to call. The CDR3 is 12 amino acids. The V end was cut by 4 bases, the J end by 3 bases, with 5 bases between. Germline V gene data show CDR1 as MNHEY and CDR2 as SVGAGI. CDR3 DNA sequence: TGTGCCAGCAGTTCCCCAACAGATACGCAGTATTTT. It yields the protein CASSSPTDTQYF.

The CDR3 region has the DNA TGCGCCAGCAGCCACGCAACTACAGGTTATTCCTATAATTCACCCCTCCACTTT. This gives the protein CASSHATTGYSYNSPLHF. This chain joins TRBV5-1 and TRBJ1-6, with a tentative D call TRBD1 (5 bases). Germline V gene lookup returns CDR1 SGHRS and CDR2 YFSETQ. The CDR3 consists of 18 residues. V gave up 4 bases and J gave up 1 base, with 18 bases separating them.

CDR3 loop: CASSLGGDTEAFF. The DNA for the CDR3 is TGTGCCAGCAGTTTAGGAGGGGACACTGAAGCTTTCTTT. The chain couples TRBV27 to TRBJ1-1, with D possibly matching TRBD1 (5 bases). Germline V gene data show CDR1 as MNHEY and CDR2 as SMNVEV (reference sequence). The ends were cut back, 2 bases at V and 3 bases at J, with 7 bases in the middle. The CDR3 is made up of 13 amino acids.

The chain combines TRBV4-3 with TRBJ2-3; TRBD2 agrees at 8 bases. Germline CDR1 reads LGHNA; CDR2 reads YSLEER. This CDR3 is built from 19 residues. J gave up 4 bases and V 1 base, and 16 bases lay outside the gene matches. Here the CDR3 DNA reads TGCGCCAGCAGCCAAGGTAAGGGAGTAGCGGGGCCGTGGGCAGATACGCAGTATTTT. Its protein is CASSQGKGVAGPWADTQYF.

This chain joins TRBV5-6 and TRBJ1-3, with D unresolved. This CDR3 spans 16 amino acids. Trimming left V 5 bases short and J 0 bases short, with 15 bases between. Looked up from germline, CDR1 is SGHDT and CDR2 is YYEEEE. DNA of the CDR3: TGTGCCAGCAGTGCCCCCCCACCGAGCTCTGGAAACACCATATATTTT. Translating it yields CASSAPPPSSGNTIYF.

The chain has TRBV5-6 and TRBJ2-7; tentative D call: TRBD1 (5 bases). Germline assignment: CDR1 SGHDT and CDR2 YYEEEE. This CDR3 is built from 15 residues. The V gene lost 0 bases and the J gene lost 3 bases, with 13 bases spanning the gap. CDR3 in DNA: TGTGCCAGCAGCTTGGGGTCCCTCCAGGGCTACGAGCAGTACGTC. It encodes CASSLGSLQGYEQYV.

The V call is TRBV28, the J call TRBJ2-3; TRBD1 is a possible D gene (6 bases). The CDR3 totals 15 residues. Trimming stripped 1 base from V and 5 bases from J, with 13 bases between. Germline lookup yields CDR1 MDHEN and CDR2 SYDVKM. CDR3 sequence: CASSLFTGQKDTQYF. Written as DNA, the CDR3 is TGTGCCAGCAGTTTATTCACCGGACAGAAAGATACGCAGTATTTT.